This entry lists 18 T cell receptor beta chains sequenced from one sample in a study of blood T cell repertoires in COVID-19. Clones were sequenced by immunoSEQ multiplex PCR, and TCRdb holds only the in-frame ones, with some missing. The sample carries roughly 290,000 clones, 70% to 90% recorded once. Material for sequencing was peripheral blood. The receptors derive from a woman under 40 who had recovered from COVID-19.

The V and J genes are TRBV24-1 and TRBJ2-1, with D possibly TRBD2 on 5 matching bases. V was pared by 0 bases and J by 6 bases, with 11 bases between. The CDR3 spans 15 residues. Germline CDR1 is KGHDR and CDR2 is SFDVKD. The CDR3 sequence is CATSDLREPSNEQFF. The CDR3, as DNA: TGTGCCACCAGTGATTTGCGGGAACCGAGCAATGAGCAGTTCTTC.

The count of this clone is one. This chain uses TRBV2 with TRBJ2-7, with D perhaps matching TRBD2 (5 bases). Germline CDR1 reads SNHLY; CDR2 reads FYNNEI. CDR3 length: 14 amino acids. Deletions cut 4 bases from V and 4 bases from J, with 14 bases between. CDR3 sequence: CASSVGRGKYEQYF. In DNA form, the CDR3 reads TGTGCCAGCAGTGTGGGTCGAGGGAAGTACGAGCAGTACTTC.

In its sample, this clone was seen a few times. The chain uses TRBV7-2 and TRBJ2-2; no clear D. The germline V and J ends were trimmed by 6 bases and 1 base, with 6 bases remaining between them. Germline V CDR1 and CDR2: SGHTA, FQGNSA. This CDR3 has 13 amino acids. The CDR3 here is CASSSVNTGELFF. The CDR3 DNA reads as TGTGCCAGCAGTTCCGTGAACACCGGGGAGCTGTTTTTT. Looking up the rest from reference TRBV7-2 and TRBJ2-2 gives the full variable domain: GAGVSQSPSNKVTEKGKDVELRCDPISGHTALYWYRQSLGQGLEFLIYFQGNSAPDKSGLPSDRFSAERTGGSVSTLTIQRTQQEDSAVYLCASSSVNTGELFFGEGSRLTVL.

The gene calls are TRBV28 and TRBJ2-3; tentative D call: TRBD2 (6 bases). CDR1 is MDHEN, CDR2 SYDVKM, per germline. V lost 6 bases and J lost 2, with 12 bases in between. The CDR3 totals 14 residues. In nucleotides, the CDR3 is TGTGCCAGCAGATCCGGGGGAGCCACAGATACGCAGTATTTT. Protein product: CASRSGGATDTQYF.

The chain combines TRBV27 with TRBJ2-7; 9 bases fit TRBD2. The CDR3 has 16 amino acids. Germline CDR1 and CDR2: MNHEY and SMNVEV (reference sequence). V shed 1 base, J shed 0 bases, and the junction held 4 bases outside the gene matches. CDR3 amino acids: CASSLFASGASYEQYF. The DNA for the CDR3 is TGTGCCAGCAGTTTATTCGCTAGCGGGGCCTCCTACGAGCAGTACTTC.

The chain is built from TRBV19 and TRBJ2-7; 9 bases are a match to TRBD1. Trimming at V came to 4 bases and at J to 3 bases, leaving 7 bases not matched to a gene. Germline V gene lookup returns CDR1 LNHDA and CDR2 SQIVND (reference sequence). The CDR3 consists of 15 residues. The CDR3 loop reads CASSRGQGNFYEQYF. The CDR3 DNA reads TGTGCCAGTAGTAGAGGACAGGGGAACTTCTACGAGCAGTACTTC. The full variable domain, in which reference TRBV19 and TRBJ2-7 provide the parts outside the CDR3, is DGGITQSPKYLFRKEGQNVTLSCEQNLNHDAMYWYRQDPGQGLRLIYYSQIVNDFQKGDIAEGYSVSREKKESFPLTVTSAQKNPTAFYLCASSRGQGNFYEQYFGPGTRLTVT.

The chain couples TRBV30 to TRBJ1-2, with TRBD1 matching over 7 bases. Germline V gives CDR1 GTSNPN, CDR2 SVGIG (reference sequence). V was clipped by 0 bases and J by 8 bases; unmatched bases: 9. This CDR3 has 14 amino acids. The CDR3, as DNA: TGTGCCTGGAGTGTACTAAACAGGGGTCAGGGCTACACCTTC. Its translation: CAWSVLNRGQGYTF.

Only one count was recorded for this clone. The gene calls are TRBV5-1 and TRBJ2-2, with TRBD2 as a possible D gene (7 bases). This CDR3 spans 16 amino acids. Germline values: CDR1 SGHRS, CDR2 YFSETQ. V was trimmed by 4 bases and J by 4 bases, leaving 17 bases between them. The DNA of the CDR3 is TGCGCCAGCAGCCGCCAGGGGAGGACTAGCACCGGGGAGCTGTTTTTT. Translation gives CASSRQGRTSTGELFF.

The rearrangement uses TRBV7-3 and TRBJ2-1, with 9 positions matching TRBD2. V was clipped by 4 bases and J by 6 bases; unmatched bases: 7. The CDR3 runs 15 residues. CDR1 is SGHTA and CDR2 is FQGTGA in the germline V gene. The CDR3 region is CASSSPGTSPNEQFF. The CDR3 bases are TGTGCCAGCAGCTCCCCCGGGACTAGCCCCAATGAGCAGTTCTTC.

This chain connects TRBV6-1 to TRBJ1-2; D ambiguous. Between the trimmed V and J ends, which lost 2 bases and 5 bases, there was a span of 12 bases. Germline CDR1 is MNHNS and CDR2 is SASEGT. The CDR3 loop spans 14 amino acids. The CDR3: CASSELPGFYGYTF. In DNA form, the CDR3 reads TGTGCCAGCAGTGAACTCCCGGGGTTTTATGGCTACACCTTC.

CDR3 region: CASSLRLAGGQETQYF. CDR3 nucleotides: TGTGCCAGCAGCCTACGACTAGCGGGAGGGCAAGAGACCCAGTACTTC. The genes are TRBV7-9 and TRBJ2-5, with TRBD2 matching 14 bases. J gave up 2 bases and V 5 bases, and 4 bases lay outside the gene matches. Germline-derived CDR1 and CDR2 are SEHNR and FQNEAQ (reference sequence). This CDR3 has 16 amino acids.

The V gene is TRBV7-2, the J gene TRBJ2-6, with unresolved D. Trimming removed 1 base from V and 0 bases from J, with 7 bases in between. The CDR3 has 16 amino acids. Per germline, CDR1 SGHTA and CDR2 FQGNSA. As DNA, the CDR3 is TGTGCCAGCAGCTTAGGATGGAGCTCTGGGGCCAACGTCCTGACTTTC. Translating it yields CASSLGWSSGANVLTF.

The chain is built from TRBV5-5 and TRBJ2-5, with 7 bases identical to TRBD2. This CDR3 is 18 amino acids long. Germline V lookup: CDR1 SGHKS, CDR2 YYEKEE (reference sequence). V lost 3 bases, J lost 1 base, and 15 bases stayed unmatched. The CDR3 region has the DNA TGTGCCAGCAGCTCAACGATCCGCGGGAGCCCTTCCCAAGAGACCCAGTACTTC. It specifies CASSSTIRGSPSQETQYF. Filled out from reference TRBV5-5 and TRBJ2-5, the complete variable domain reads DAGVTQSPTHLIKTRGQQVTLRCSPISGHKSVSWYQQVLGQGPQFIFQYYEKEERGRGNFPDRFSARQFPNYSSELNVNALLLGDSALYLCASSSTIRGSPSQETQYFGPGTRLLVL.

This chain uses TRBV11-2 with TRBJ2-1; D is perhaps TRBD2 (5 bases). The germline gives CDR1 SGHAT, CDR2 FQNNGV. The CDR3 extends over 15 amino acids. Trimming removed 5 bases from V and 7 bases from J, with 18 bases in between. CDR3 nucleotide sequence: TGTGCCAGCAGCCTCGAATCCTTACCGGGGAATGAGCAGTTCTTC. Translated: CASSLESLPGNEQFF.

CDR3 region: CASSLYGTGYNSPLHF. DNA of the CDR3: TGTGCCAGCAGTTTATATGGGACAGGTTATAATTCACCCCTCCACTTT. The chain employs TRBV28 and TRBJ1-6, with 8 nucleotides matching TRBD1. Losses at the gene ends were 1 base for V and 4 bases for J; bases not matched to a gene: 3. The CDR3 covers 16 residues. The V gene's germline CDR1 is MDHEN and CDR2 SYDVKM. The full variable domain, its missing parts supplied by reference TRBV28 and TRBJ1-6, is DVKVTQSSRYLVKRTGEKVFLECVQDMDHENMFWYRQDPGLGLRLIYFSYDVKMKEKGDIPEGYSVSREKKERFSLILESASTNQTSMYLCASSLYGTGYNSPLHFGNGTRLTVT.

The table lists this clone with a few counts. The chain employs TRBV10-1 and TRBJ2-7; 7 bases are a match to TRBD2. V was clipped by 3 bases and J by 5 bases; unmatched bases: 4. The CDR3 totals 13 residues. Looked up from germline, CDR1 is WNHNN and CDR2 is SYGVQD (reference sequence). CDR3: CASSEQSGDEQYF. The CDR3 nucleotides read TGCGCCAGCAGTGAACAAAGCGGGGACGAGCAGTACTTC.

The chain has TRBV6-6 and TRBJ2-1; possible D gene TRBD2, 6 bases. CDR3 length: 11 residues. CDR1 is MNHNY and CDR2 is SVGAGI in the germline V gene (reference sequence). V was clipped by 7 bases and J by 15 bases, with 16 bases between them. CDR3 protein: CASTEGQGMFF. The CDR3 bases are TGTGCCAGCACGGAGGGGCAGGGTATGTTCTTC.

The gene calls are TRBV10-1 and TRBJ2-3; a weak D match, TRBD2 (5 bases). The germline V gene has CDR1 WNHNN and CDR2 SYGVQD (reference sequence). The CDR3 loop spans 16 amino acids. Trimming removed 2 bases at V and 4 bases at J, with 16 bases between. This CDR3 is CASSEGASLGSDTQYF. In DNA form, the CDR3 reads TGCGCCAGCAGTGAGGGCGCTAGCTTGGGGTCAGATACGCAGTATTTT.